The 24 T cell receptor beta chains below all came from one sample that was sequenced in a study of blood T cell repertoires in COVID-19. Some clones are missing from TCRdb's copy, which holds only in-frame ones; the method was immunoSEQ multiplex PCR. The sample records a few hundred thousand clones, around 92% being singletons. The sequencing input was peripheral blood. The receptors derive from a woman aged 25 to 39 with COVID-19, enrolled during active disease.

J is TRBJ1-2 and V is TRBV29-1, with D possibly matching TRBD1 (6 bases). The CDR3 runs 12 residues. Germline CDR1 SQVTM, CDR2 ANQGSEA. The V end lost 6 bases, the J end lost 4 bases, and 12 bases lay between the germline ends. The CDR3 region is CSVDDRFYGYTF. CDR3 in DNA: TGCAGCGTGGACGACAGGTTCTATGGCTACACCTTC.

The V and J genes are TRBV21-1 and TRBJ1-1; the table assigns TRBD1, which was not confirmed against the DNA. TRBV21-1 is designated a pseudogene. The CDR3 is 15 residues long. As DNA, the CDR3 is TGTGCCAGCAGCAAACGAGCAGGCTTGAACACTGAAGCTTTCTTT. This encodes CASSKRAGLNTEAFF.

The rearrangement links TRBV4-1 to TRBJ2-1; no clear D. In germline, CDR1 is MGHRA, CDR2 YSYEKL. The CDR3 sequence is 16 residues long. V was pared by 1 base and J by 0 bases, with 10 bases between. The CDR3 sequence is CASSQVQSYSYNEQFF. Here the CDR3 DNA reads TGCGCCAGCAGCCAAGTTCAATCCTACTCCTACAATGAGCAGTTCTTC.

V usage is TRBV29-1 and J usage is TRBJ2-1; D gene unclear. CDR3 length: 13 residues. Germline values: CDR1 SQVTM, CDR2 ANQGSEA. Trimming pared 5 bases from V and 3 bases from J, leaving 11 bases between. The CDR3 DNA reads as TGCAGCGTTCTGAGTCAGGTCTACAATGAGCAGTTCTTC. Translation: CSVLSQVYNEQFF.

The chain combines TRBV27 with TRBJ1-1; D is perhaps TRBD1 (6 bases). CDR3 length: 13 residues. The germline V gene encodes CDR1 MNHEY and CDR2 SMNVEV (reference sequence). Trimming removed 2 bases from V and 5 bases from J, with 9 bases in between. Written as DNA, the CDR3 is TGTGCCAGCAGTTTACAGGGGCGAACTGAAGCTTTCTTT. It is translated as CASSLQGRTEAFF.

The rearrangement joins TRBV7-9 to TRBJ1-2; D unresolved. CDR3 length: 15 residues. Germline V gene lookup returns CDR1 SEHNR and CDR2 FQNEAQ (reference sequence). V lost 5 bases and J lost 3, with 16 bases in between. The CDR3 DNA reads as TGTGCCAGCAGCCCCGGAGGGAGAAGTCACTATGGCTACACCTTC. The encoded protein is CASSPGGRSHYGYTF.

The rearrangement joins TRBV9 to TRBJ2-7; TRBD2 matches 11 bases. The CDR3 is 15 residues long. Germline-derived CDR1 and CDR2 are SGDLS and YYNGEE. V lost 2 bases to trimming and J lost 3 bases; unmatched junction nucleotides: 4. The chain's CDR3 is CASSVTGTSGYEQYF. CDR3 nucleotide sequence: TGTGCCAGCAGCGTTACCGGGACTAGCGGCTACGAGCAGTACTTC.

The chain combines TRBV5-6 with TRBJ1-1; 8 bases match TRBD1. V shed 0 bases and J 0 bases; nucleotides not matched to a gene: 1. Germline CDR1 and CDR2: SGHDT and YYEEEE. This CDR3 region has 15 residues. CDR3 sequence reads: CASSLDRGLNTEAFF. In nucleotides, the CDR3 is TGTGCCAGCAGCTTGGACAGGGGGTTGAACACTGAAGCTTTCTTT.

The DNA for the CDR3 is TGTGCCAGCAGGCGGGTTGCGGGGCGGAACACTGAAGCTTTCTTT. Translating gives CASRRVAGRNTEAFF. The chain employs TRBV6-5 and TRBJ1-1; D perhaps matches TRBD1 (5 bases). Germline loops: CDR1 MNHEY, CDR2 SVGAGI. The CDR3 length is 15 residues. V dropped 6 bases and J dropped 1 base, with 15 bases sitting between them.

This clone was seen just once. V is TRBV3-1 (or the pseudogene TRBV3-2) and J is TRBJ1-6; 8 nucleotides line up with TRBD1. The CDR3 has 15 amino acids. The junction had 4 bases not matched to a gene; V was cut back by 1 base and J by 8 bases. Germline CDR1 LGHDT, CDR2 YNNKEL (reference sequence). The DNA for the CDR3 is TGTGCCAGCAGCCAAGGGGGACAGGTAGATTCACCCCTCCACTTT. As protein: CASSQGGQVDSPLHF.

The chain recombines TRBV3-1 (or the pseudogene TRBV3-2) with TRBJ2-7, with 10 positions matching TRBD2. V shed 2 bases and J 6 bases; nucleotides not matched to a gene: 7. Per the germline V gene, CDR1 is LGHDT and CDR2 is YNNKEL (reference sequence). The CDR3 totals 15 residues. Here the CDR3 DNA reads TGTGCCAGCAGCCAAAGGGCTAGCGGGGGAGTCGAGCAGTACTTC. This sequence encodes CASSQRASGGVEQYF.

The chain recombines TRBV6-2 or TRBV6-3 with TRBJ2-5, with 7 bases lining up with TRBD1. Per the germline V gene, CDR1 is MNHEY and CDR2 is SVGEGT. The CDR3 length is 12 residues. Trimming at V came to 5 bases and at J to 6 bases, leaving 3 bases not matched to a gene. CDR3 residues: CASSRDSKTQYF. The CDR3 DNA sequence: TGTGCCAGCAGTCGGGACAGCAAGACCCAGTACTTC.

This clone was picked up a small number of times. J is TRBJ1-1 and V is TRBV6-1; tentatively, D is TRBD1 (5 bases). CDR3 length: 16 amino acids. Germline values: CDR1 MNHNS, CDR2 SASEGT. V lost 0 bases and J lost 1, with 12 bases in between. The CDR3 loop reads CASSEAGGRTNTEAFF. In DNA form, the CDR3 reads TGTGCCAGCAGTGAAGCCGGGGGACGGACGAACACTGAAGCTTTCTTT.

With regard to this clone: Within the sample, other DNA sequences also encode this same CDR3. The chain has TRBV3-1 (or the pseudogene TRBV3-2) and TRBJ1-6; no clear D. This CDR3 region has 13 residues. Germline values: CDR1 LGHDT, CDR2 YNNKEL (reference sequence). V was cut by 1 base and J by 7 bases, with 5 bases left in between. This CDR3 reads CASSQGGNSPLHF. The CDR3 nucleotides read TGTGCCAGCAGCCAAGGCGGCAATTCACCCCTCCACTTT.

This rearrangement joins TRBV3-1 (or the pseudogene TRBV3-2) to TRBJ1-3, with unresolved D. V was cut by 4 bases and J by 8 bases, with 9 bases left in between. This CDR3 region has 12 residues. Per the germline V gene, CDR1 is LGHDT and CDR2 is YNNKEL (reference sequence). The CDR3 reads CASSRLRDTIYF. The CDR3 region has the DNA TGTGCCAGCAGCCGCCTCCGGGACACCATATATTTT.

The chain is built from TRBV6-1 and TRBJ1-5; D ambiguous. V lost 0 bases and J lost 7, with 16 bases in between. CDR3 length: 16 residues. Germline V CDR1 and CDR2: MNHNS, SASEGT. CDR3 amino acids: CASSEALGRGRQPQHF. CDR3 DNA: TGTGCCAGCAGTGAAGCGCTAGGGAGAGGACGGCAGCCCCAGCATTTT.

This sequence joins TRBV5-1 and TRBJ2-1; D possibly corresponds to TRBD2 (7 bases). The V end lost 0 bases, the J end lost 8 bases, and 21 bases lay between the germline ends. Germline V gene sequence: CDR1 SGHRS, CDR2 YFSETQ. This CDR3 spans 17 amino acids. The CDR3 region has the DNA TGCGCCAGCAGCTTGGCCATCATACGGGGGAGGGGGGATGAGCAGTTCTTC. Protein sequence: CASSLAIIRGRGDEQFF.

The chain uses TRBV21-1 and TRBJ2-7; the table calls TRBD2, which could not be checked here. TRBV21-1 corresponds to a pseudogene. This CDR3 contains 15 residues. The CDR3 nucleotides are TGTGCCAGCAGCCCGAGGGCGCCCCTTGTATACGAGCAGTACTTC. Encoded protein: CASSPRAPLVYEQYF.

This sequence joins TRBV6-2 or TRBV6-3 and TRBJ1-5, with 9 bases matching TRBD1. Germline CDR1 reads MNHEY; CDR2 reads SVGEGT. The CDR3 covers 16 residues. V dropped 0 bases and J dropped 4; count of bases not matched to a gene: 4. CDR3 nucleotides: TGTGCCAGCAGTTACTCGAAGGGACAGGGAAATCAGCCCCAGCATTTT. As protein: CASSYSKGQGNQPQHF.

The CDR3 spells CASPLVPPLPSEQFF. The DNA of the CDR3 is TGTGCCAGCCCTTTAGTTCCCCCGCTACCCTCTGAGCAGTTCTTC. The chain recombines TRBV5-4 with TRBJ2-1; D gene ambiguous. The V end lost 7 bases, the J end lost 9 bases, and 23 bases lay between the germline ends. The CDR3 extends over 15 amino acids. From germline, CDR1 is SGHNT and CDR2 YYREEE (reference sequence). Variable domain in full (rest from reference TRBV5-4 and TRBJ2-1): ETGVTQSPTHLIKTRGQQVTLRCSSQSGHNTVSWYQQALGQGPQFIFQYYREEENGRGNFPPRFSGLQFPNYSSELNVNALELDDSALYLCASPLVPPLPSEQFFGPGTRLTVL.

This clone was observed a handful of times. The J gene is TRBJ1-3, the V gene TRBV29-1, with 9 bases aligning to TRBD1. V lost 5 bases, J lost 3 bases, and 5 bases stayed unmatched. Germline assignment: CDR1 SQVTM and CDR2 ANQGSEA. This CDR3 has 14 amino acids. The CDR3 loop reads CSVLDRGRGNTIYF. CDR3 in DNA: TGCAGCGTTCTGGACAGGGGACGTGGAAACACCATATATTTT.

The chain uses TRBV5-4 and TRBJ2-1, with 9 bases fitting TRBD1. Germline CDR1 is SGHNT and CDR2 is YYREEE (reference sequence). The CDR3 contains 14 residues. With 9 bases clipped from V and 2 bases from J, the junction kept 6 bases outside the gene matches. The CDR3 region is CATRQGGAYNEQFF. In nucleotides, the CDR3 is TGTGCCACCAGACAGGGGGGAGCCTACAATGAGCAGTTCTTC.

This chain uses TRBV5-4 with TRBJ1-2; D is perhaps TRBD1 (5 bases). CDR1 is SGHNT and CDR2 is YYREEE in the germline V gene (reference sequence). The CDR3 extends over 13 amino acids. V was pared by 0 bases and J by 8 bases, with 11 bases between. CDR3 region: CASSLDRIGGYTF. CDR3 bases: TGTGCCAGCAGCTTGGACAGGATTGGCGGCTACACCTTC.

V is TRBV2 and J is TRBJ2-3; 7 bases line up with TRBD2. This CDR3 is 17 amino acids long. Germline trimming cut 1 base from V and 0 bases from J; bases unmatched to any gene: 7. Per the germline V gene, CDR1 is SNHLY and CDR2 is FYNNEI. In DNA form, the CDR3 reads TGTGCCAGCAGTGAAGGGGGGGGGTTGCCTAGCACAGATACGCAGTATTTT. Translating it yields CASSEGGGLPSTDTQYF. The complete variable domain, with remaining parts taken from reference TRBV2 and TRBJ2-3, reads EPEVTQTPSHQVTQMGQEVILRCVPISNHLYFYWYRQILGQKVEFLVSFYNNEISEKSEIFDDQFSVERPDGSNFTLKIRSTKLEDSAMYFCASSEGGGLPSTDTQYFGPGTRLTVL.